Following are 19 T cell receptor beta chains from one sample sequenced in a study of shared T cell receptors in the human thymus. TCRdb keeps only in-frame clones here, not all; method: immunoSEQ multiplex PCR. The table includes hundreds of thousands of clones, roughly 85% detected once. These data were likewise used in another study, on human thymus T cells.

Sequencing input: thymocytes. These receptors all come from a girl in the first two years of life with a congenital heart defect.

This chain links TRBV6-4 with TRBJ2-1; TRBD2 matches at 12 bases. The CDR3 has 14 amino acids. Germline V gives CDR1 MRHNA, CDR2 SNTAGT. J was trimmed by 10 bases and V by 6 bases; bases with no gene match: 7. CDR3 region: CASRETSGGGEQFF. CDR3 sequence (DNA): TGTGCCAGCAGGGAGACTAGCGGGGGCGGAGAGCAGTTCTTC.

The chain carries TRBV7-9 and TRBJ2-7; 7 nucleotides agree with TRBD1. Germline trimming cut 5 bases from V and 2 bases from J; bases unmatched to any gene: 15. The CDR3 totals 17 residues. Germline CDR1 SEHNR, CDR2 FQNEAQ (reference sequence). The CDR3 DNA reads TGTGCCAGCAGCAGGACAGGACCATTCCTTTACACCTACGAGCAGTACTTC. Translating gives CASSRTGPFLYTYEQYF.

V and J are TRBV7-6 and TRBJ2-3, with 9 positions matching TRBD2. Germline CDR1 reads SGHVS; CDR2 reads FNYEAQ. The CDR3 runs to 17 residues. V shed 2 bases, J shed 0 bases, and the junction held 6 bases outside the gene matches. The CDR3 sequence is CASSLSWAGGSTDTQYF. CDR3 DNA: TGTGCCAGCAGCTTATCTTGGGCGGGGGGGAGCACAGATACGCAGTATTTT.

Only one count was recorded for this clone. V usage is TRBV4-1 and J usage is TRBJ2-2; 8 bases are a match to TRBD1. Per the germline V gene, CDR1 is MGHRA and CDR2 is YSYEKL. V shed 1 base and J 3 bases; nucleotides not matched to a gene: 1. The CDR3 totals 15 residues. CDR3 loop: CASSQGTGYTGELFF. The DNA of the CDR3 is TGCGCCAGCAGCCAAGGGACAGGGTACACCGGGGAGCTGTTTTTT.

The rearrangement uses TRBV21-1 and TRBJ2-7; the D call in the table, TRBD2, was not verified against the DNA. TRBV21-1 is noted as a pseudogene. The CDR3 length is 17 residues. CDR3 DNA sequence: TGTGCCAGCAGCAAACAAAGGAGCGGACGTTCCTCCTACGAGCAGTACTTC. It yields the protein CASSKQRSGRSSYEQYF.

This chain joins TRBV14 and TRBJ1-1, with a possible D match to TRBD1 (6 bases). This CDR3 is 17 amino acids long. The V gene's germline CDR1 is SGHDN and CDR2 FVKESK. Deletions cut 0 bases from V and 0 bases from J, with 14 bases between. The CDR3: CASSQEYRTALNTEAFF. As DNA, the CDR3 is TGTGCCAGCAGCCAAGAATACAGGACAGCACTGAACACTGAAGCTTTCTTT.

This clone was counted a single time. V and J are TRBV5-6 and TRBJ1-1, with 11 bases identical to TRBD1. J gave up 0 bases and V 4 bases, and 11 bases lay outside the gene matches. The CDR3 is made up of 18 amino acids. Germline V CDR1 and CDR2: SGHDT, YYEEEE. The CDR3 loop reads CASSPDPGTGGLNTEAFF. The CDR3 coding sequence is TGTGCCAGCAGCCCCGATCCGGGGACAGGGGGGCTGAACACTGAAGCTTTCTTT.

The chain combines TRBV27 with TRBJ1-2, with D possibly being TRBD1 (5 bases). This CDR3 contains 13 residues. V was cut by 1 base and J by 8 bases, with 11 bases left in between. Looked up from germline, CDR1 is MNHEY and CDR2 is SMNVEV (reference sequence). The CDR3, as DNA: TGTGCCAGCAGTTTATTAGCAGGGCAAGGCTACACCTTC. It translates to CASSLLAGQGYTF.

V and J are TRBV7-9 and TRBJ2-3; TRBD2 aligns across 12 bases. The J segment lost 6 bases and the V segment lost 1 base, leaving 2 bases of the junction unmatched. In germline, CDR1 is SEHNR, CDR2 FQNEAQ (reference sequence). This CDR3 contains 15 residues. This chain's CDR3 is CASSLELAGGDTQYF. The DNA of the CDR3 is TGTGCCAGCAGCTTAGAACTAGCGGGGGGCGATACGCAGTATTTT. Using reference TRBV7-9 and TRBJ2-3 for the parts outside the CDR3, the full variable domain is DTGVSQNPRHKITKRGQNVTFRCDPISEHNRLYWYRQTLGQGPEFLTYFQNEAQLEKSRLLSDRFSAERPKGSFSTLEIQRTEQGDSAMYLCASSLELAGGDTQYFGPGTRLTVL.

A few counts support this clone. The V call is TRBV7-9, the J call TRBJ1-1; D is ambiguous. The CDR3 loop spans 18 amino acids. CDR1 and CDR2 (germline): SEHNR, FQNEAQ (reference sequence). Trimming cost V 5 bases and J 0 bases, with 22 bases left between them. CDR3: CASSTTTGHGRLNTEAFF. In nucleotides, the CDR3 is TGTGCCAGCAGCACCACCACCGGGCACGGGAGGTTGAACACTGAAGCTTTCTTT.

J is TRBJ2-3 and V is TRBV10-1; D not certain. The CDR3 is 16 residues long. The germline V and J ends were trimmed by 0 bases and 0 bases, with 10 bases remaining between them. Looked up from germline, CDR1 is WNHNN and CDR2 is SYGVQD (reference sequence). CDR3 sequence (DNA): TGCGCCAGCAGTGAGTCGGAGTTCCCTAGCACAGATACGCAGTATTTT. Translated, it gives CASSESEFPSTDTQYF.

The chain recombines TRBV11-3 with TRBJ2-5, with 8 positions matching TRBD1. V gave up 5 bases and J gave up 5 bases; unmatched junction bases: 7. Germline V gives CDR1 SGHNT, CDR2 YENEEA. The CDR3 length is 14 residues. The CDR3 bases are TGTGCCAGCAGCCGGACAGGGTTCCGGGAGACCCAGTACTTC. It yields the protein CASSRTGFRETQYF.

The chain is built from TRBV9 and TRBJ2-7, with D perhaps matching TRBD2 (5 bases). V was trimmed by 4 bases and J by 3 bases, leaving 17 bases between them. The CDR3 sequence is 15 residues long. Germline assignment: CDR1 SGDLS and CDR2 YYNGEE. CDR3 coding DNA: TGTGCCAGCAGCCCTCGACCCCTCCGGGGCTACGAGCAGTACTTC. Translation gives CASSPRPLRGYEQYF.

The chain links TRBV4-1 to TRBJ2-1, with TRBD2 matching 8 bases. The V and J ends lost 3 bases and 10 bases, in that order; junction bases with no gene match: 17. CDR3 length: 17 amino acids. Looked up from germline, CDR1 is MGHRA and CDR2 is YSYEKL. In DNA, the CDR3 is TGCGCCAGCAGCCATACTAGCGGCCCCAAACCACGGTCAGAGCAGTTCTTC. Its protein is CASSHTSGPKPRSEQFF.

The J gene is TRBJ1-1, the V gene TRBV19; D uncertain. Germline V gene data show CDR1 as LNHDA and CDR2 as SQIVND (reference sequence). This CDR3 contains 13 residues. V lost 6 bases and J 5 bases, leaving 13 bases between the germline ends. CDR3 amino acids: CASRAIEATEAFF. The CDR3 DNA is TGTGCCAGTAGAGCCATAGAGGCGACTGAAGCTTTCTTT.

J is TRBJ1-6 and V is TRBV5-6; D ambiguous. Germline V CDR1 and CDR2: SGHDT, YYEEEE. V lost 6 bases and J 7 bases, leaving 11 bases between the germline ends. There are 13 residues in the CDR3. This chain's CDR3 is CASNVHGNSPLHF. In nucleotides, the CDR3 is TGTGCCAGCAACGTCCACGGGAATTCACCCCTCCACTTT. Combining the CDR3 with reference TRBV5-6 and TRBJ1-6 gives the whole variable domain DAGVTQSPTHLIKTRGQQVTLRCSPKSGHDTVSWYQQALGQGPQFIFQYYEEEERQRGNFPDRFSGHQFPNYSSELNVNALLLGDSALYLCASNVHGNSPLHFGNGTRLTVT.

The V call is TRBV30, the J call TRBJ2-5; 14 nucleotides line up with TRBD2. There are 15 residues in the CDR3. The V and J ends lost 3 bases and 7 bases, in that order; junction bases with no gene match: 7. Germline values: CDR1 GTSNPN, CDR2 SVGIG (reference sequence). Here the CDR3 DNA reads TGTGCCTGGAGCGGGACTAGCGGGGGAATCAGGACCCAGTACTTC. Its translation: CAWSGTSGGIRTQYF.

The genes are TRBV5-1 and TRBJ1-4; TRBD1 might be the D (6 bases). V was clipped by 1 base and J by 10 bases, with 20 bases between them. This CDR3 spans 16 amino acids. Germline V gives CDR1 SGHRS, CDR2 YFSETQ. DNA for the CDR3: TGCGCCAGCAGCTTGTGGGCCCCTATATCCAGGGGAAAACTGTTTTTT. Its protein is CASSLWAPISRGKLFF.

This chain links TRBV28 with TRBJ2-3, with D perhaps matching TRBD2 (6 bases). Trimming stripped 1 base from V and 2 bases from J, with 19 bases between. CDR1 MDHEN and CDR2 SYDVKM come from the germline V gene. This CDR3 region has 18 residues. In DNA form, the CDR3 reads TGTGCCAGCAGTTTATTGGTTGGGAGGAGTTATTCCACAGATACGCAGTATTTT. Translated, it gives CASSLLVGRSYSTDTQYF.